These 11 T cell receptor beta chains came from one sample sequenced in a study of T cell repertoires in cytomegalovirus infection. No antigen is known for these receptors. Each CDR3 protein is one row after TCRdb ran MiXCR on the reads. The sample includes approximately 500,000 distinct CDR3 sequences, roughly a third of them seen just once. Sequenced here: cultured PBMCs, sampled from culture after CMV antigen stimulation. The receptors were sampled from a human donor in good health (CMV status not recorded). Some clones in this sample may be carry-over from other donors' samples.

V gene TRBV12-3 or TRBV12-4 combines with J gene TRBJ1-1; the D is unclear. The CDR3 totals 12 residues. V was pared by 5 bases and J by 4 bases, with 8 bases between. CDR3 bases: TGTGCCAGCAGTCGTCTTGGCACTGAAGCTTTCTTT. It is translated as CASSRLGTEAFF.

V gene TRBV6-5 combines with J gene TRBJ1-6, with TRBD1 identical over 8 bases. CDR1 and CDR2 from the germline V gene are MNHEY and SVGAGI. Unmatched junction bases numbered 2, after V lost 2 bases and J lost 8 bases. This CDR3 has 14 amino acids. CDR3 sequence reads: CASSYDRGDSPLHF. The CDR3 nucleotides are TGTGCCAGCAGTTACGACAGGGGTGATTCACCCCTCCACTTT.

The CDR3 DNA reads TGCGCCACGACGGGGAGGGGCCCCATTTTCACCGGGGAGCTGTTTTTT. The encoded protein is CATTGRGPIFTGELFF. The rearrangement joins TRBV5-1 to TRBJ2-2; 7 bases match TRBD2. V dropped 9 bases and J dropped 4; count of bases not matched to a gene: 15. Germline V lookup: CDR1 SGHRS, CDR2 YFSETQ. CDR3 size: 16 residues.

This chain links TRBV7-6 with TRBJ2-5; D may correspond to TRBD1 or TRBD2 (6 bases each). The V gene's germline CDR1 is SGHVS and CDR2 FNYEAQ. The ends were cut back, 6 bases at V and 2 bases at J, with 13 bases in the middle. CDR3 length: 14 residues. This CDR3 is CASSPRDKQETQYF. The CDR3 nucleotides are TGTGCCAGCAGTCCGCGGGACAAACAAGAGACCCAGTACTTC.

The V and J genes are TRBV2 and TRBJ1-6, with TRBD1 identical over 7 bases. V shed 9 bases, J shed 7 bases, and the junction held 18 bases outside the gene matches. Per germline, CDR1 SNHLY and CDR2 FYNNEI. There are 17 residues in the CDR3. The CDR3 nucleotides are TGTGCCAGTGTGTTTACCGGGACAGAGATTTGGAATTCACCCCTCCACTTT. Translating gives CASVFTGTEIWNSPLHF. Combining the CDR3 with reference TRBV2 and TRBJ1-6 gives the whole variable domain EPEVTQTPSHQVTQMGQEVILRCVPISNHLYFYWYRQILGQKVEFLVSFYNNEISEKSEIFDDQFSVERPDGSNFTLKIRSTKLEDSAMYFCASVFTGTEIWNSPLHFGNGTRLTVT.

The chain recombines TRBV5-4 with TRBJ2-3; 8 positions agree with TRBD2. This CDR3 is 17 amino acids long. After removal of 0 bases from V and 2 bases from J, the junction contained 8 bases not matched to a gene. Germline V gene data show CDR1 as SGHNT and CDR2 as YYREEE (reference sequence). The CDR3 reads CASSLASSGSITDTQYF. CDR3 DNA sequence: TGTGCCAGCAGCTTGGCCTCGAGCGGGAGTATCACAGATACGCAGTATTTT. Full variable domain (missing parts from reference TRBV5-4 and TRBJ2-3): ETGVTQSPTHLIKTRGQQVTLRCSSQSGHNTVSWYQQALGQGPQFIFQYYREEENGRGNFPPRFSGLQFPNYSSELNVNALELDDSALYLCASSLASSGSITDTQYFGPGTRLTVL.

This clonotype was seen a few times. The chain uses TRBV15 and TRBJ2-3, with TRBD2 as a possible D gene (5 bases). Trimming removed 0 bases from V and 4 bases from J, with 11 bases in between. The CDR3 has 15 residues. CDR1 and CDR2 from the germline V gene are LNHNV and YYDKDF (reference sequence). CDR3 nucleotide sequence: TGTGCCACCAGCAGAGATCGAGGAGGAGCAGATACGCAGTATTTT. It is translated as CATSRDRGGADTQYF.

This clonotype was counted a single time. This CDR3 reads CASSVRDVTYEQYF. In nucleotides, the CDR3 is TGTGCCAGCAGCGTCCGGGACGTAACCTACGAGCAGTACTTC. This chain connects TRBV9 to TRBJ2-7; D tentatively reads TRBD1 or TRBD2 (5 bases each). Germline CDR1 is SGDLS and CDR2 is YYNGEE. This CDR3 contains 14 residues. Trimming pared 2 bases from V and 2 bases from J, leaving 11 bases between.

This chain's CDR3 is CASSFSGSADTQYF. The CDR3 nucleotides read TGTGCCAGCAGTTTTAGCGGGAGTGCCGATACGCAGTATTTT. This chain connects TRBV12-3 or TRBV12-4 to TRBJ2-3, with 9 bases that match TRBD2. V was pared by 3 bases and J by 6 bases, with 4 bases of the junction left unmatched. CDR3 length equals 14 residues.

The CDR3 DNA sequence: TGTGCCATCAGGATGACAGTATCTAGCACAGATACGCAGTATTTT. This gives the protein CAIRMTVSSTDTQYF. This chain connects TRBV10-3 to TRBJ2-3, with D tentatively TRBD1 (5 bases). This CDR3 is built from 15 residues. The V and J ends lost 6 bases and 0 bases respectively, with 13 bases between them. Germline V gene sequence: CDR1 ENHRY, CDR2 SYGVKD.

The table lists this clonotype with a few counts. The chain couples TRBV19 to TRBJ2-2, with 7 bases identical to TRBD2. V shed 3 bases, J shed 7 bases, and the junction held 5 bases outside the gene matches. The CDR3 has 14 residues. Per germline, CDR1 LNHDA and CDR2 SQIVND (reference sequence). This chain's CDR3 is CASSILLASGELFF. CDR3 sequence (DNA): TGTGCCAGTAGTATCCTACTAGCGAGCGGGGAGCTGTTTTTT.